This TCR beta chain came from a study of blood T cell repertoires in COVID-19. Germline CDR1 and CDR2: SGHRS and YFSETQ. Trimming removed 4 bases at V and 0 bases at J, with 8 bases between. This CDR3 is built from 14 residues. TCRdb keeps only in-frame clones here, not all; method: immunoSEQ multiplex PCR. The sample lists 60,000 or so clones, roughly nine tenths occurring once. Turning to this clone: The sample carries other DNA sequences with the same CDR3.

This receptor was obtained from a woman between 65 and 79 years old with active COVID-19. Sequencing was carried out using peripheral blood. This chain links TRBV5-1 with TRBJ2-1; maybe TRBD1 (6 bases). CDR3 amino acids: CASSLDSSYNEQFF. The CDR3 bases are TGCGCCAGCAGCCTGGACAGCTCCTACAATGAGCAGTTCTTC.